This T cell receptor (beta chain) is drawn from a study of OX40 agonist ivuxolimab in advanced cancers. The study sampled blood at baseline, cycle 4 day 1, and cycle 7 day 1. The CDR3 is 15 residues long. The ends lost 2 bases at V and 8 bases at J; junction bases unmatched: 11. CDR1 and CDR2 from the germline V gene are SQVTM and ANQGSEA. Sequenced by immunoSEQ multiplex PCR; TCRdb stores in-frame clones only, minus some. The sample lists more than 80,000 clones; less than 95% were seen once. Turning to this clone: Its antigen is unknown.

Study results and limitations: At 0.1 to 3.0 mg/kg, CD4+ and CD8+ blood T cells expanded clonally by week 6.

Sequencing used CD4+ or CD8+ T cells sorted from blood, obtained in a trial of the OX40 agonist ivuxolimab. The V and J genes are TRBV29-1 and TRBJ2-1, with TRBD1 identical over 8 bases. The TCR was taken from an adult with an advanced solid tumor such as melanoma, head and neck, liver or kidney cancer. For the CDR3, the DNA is TGCAGCGTTGAATCTCCGGGACAGGTCTTCGATGAGCAGTTCTTC. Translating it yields CSVESPGQVFDEQFF.